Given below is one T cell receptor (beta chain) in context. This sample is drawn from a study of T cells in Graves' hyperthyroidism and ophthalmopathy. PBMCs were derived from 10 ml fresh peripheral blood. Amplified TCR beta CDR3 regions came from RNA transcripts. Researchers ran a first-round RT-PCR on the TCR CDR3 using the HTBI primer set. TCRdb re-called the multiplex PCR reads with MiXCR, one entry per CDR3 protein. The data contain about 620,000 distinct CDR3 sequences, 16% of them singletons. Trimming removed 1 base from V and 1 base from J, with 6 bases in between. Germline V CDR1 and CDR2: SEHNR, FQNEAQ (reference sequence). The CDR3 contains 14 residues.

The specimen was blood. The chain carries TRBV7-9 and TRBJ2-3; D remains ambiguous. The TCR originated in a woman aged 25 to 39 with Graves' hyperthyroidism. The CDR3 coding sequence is TGTGCCAGCAGCTTAGGACACGGCACAGATACGCAGTATTTT. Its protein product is CASSLGHGTDTQYF.